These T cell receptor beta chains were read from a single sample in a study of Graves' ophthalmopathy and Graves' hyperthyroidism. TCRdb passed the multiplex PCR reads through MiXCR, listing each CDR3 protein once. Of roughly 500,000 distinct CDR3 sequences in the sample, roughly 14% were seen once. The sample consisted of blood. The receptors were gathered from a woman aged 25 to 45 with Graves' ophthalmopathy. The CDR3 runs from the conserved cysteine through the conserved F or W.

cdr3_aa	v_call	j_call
CASSYGAETLSSYEQYF	TRBV6-5	TRBJ2-7
CAWSSGTANTEAFF	TRBV30	TRBJ1-1
CASSFPSEMPPYEQYF	TRBV7-4	TRBJ2-7
CASSPLTGRVSGANVLTF	TRBV4-1	TRBJ2-6
CAIRDRVQEAQYF	TRBV6-1	TRBJ2-5
CASSRYRGRLGNTIYF	TRBV6-1	TRBJ1-3
CAWSVNRDSEAFF	TRBV30	TRBJ1-1
CASSLAGTRNTGELFF	TRBV5-1	TRBJ2-2
CSASNRRYEQYF	TRBV20-1	TRBJ2-7
CASSQAGDGNQPQHF	TRBV4-1	TRBJ1-5
CASSTPLGETQYF	TRBV19	TRBJ2-5
CAWSVAVGSSYDQYF	TRBV30	TRBJ2-7
CATGKEAKNIQYF	TRBV2	TRBJ2-4
CASSQPIRRNYGYTF	TRBV4-1	TRBJ1-2
CASGAGYMNTEAFF	TRBV28	TRBJ1-1
CASSLLGGASGRQETQYF	TRBV11-2	TRBJ2-5
CASLGFAYEQYF	TRBV6-1	TRBJ2-7
CASSLSMAGRVDGYTF	TRBV27	TRBJ1-2
CASSPPGSPGNTIYF	TRBV18	TRBJ1-3
CASSYSEGTKNIKYF	TRBV6-5	TRBJ2-4
CASSEAEPAGANVLTF	TRBV6-1	TRBJ2-6
CAVRDSDPPYEQYF	TRBV10-3	TRBJ2-7
CASSLGQGANLQPQHF	TRBV11-3	TRBJ1-5
CAIKDRGYGYTF	TRBV10-3	TRBJ1-2
CAISESEGSGGEQYF	TRBV10-3	TRBJ2-7
CASSRTGTDNEQYF	TRBV11-2	TRBJ2-7